A single sample is the source of the 23 T cell receptor beta chains below, sequenced in a study of cytomegalovirus exposure and HLA in healthy donors. Assay: immunoSEQ multiplex PCR; the TCRdb copy retains only in-frame clones and omits some. This sample has roughly 250,000 clones; 70% to 90% occur once, and the top ten carry 1% to 1.5%. Sequenced: PBMCs. These receptors were taken from a woman in her twenties or thirties in good health and CMV-seropositive.

The J gene is TRBJ2-1, the V gene TRBV7-2; D not resolved. The germline gives CDR1 SGHTA, CDR2 FQGNSA. The length of the CDR3 is 16 residues. V was shortened by 5 bases and J by 0 bases, with 14 bases between the two germline ends. The CDR3 bases are TGTGCCAGCAGCAGAGAGGCTAGTAACTCCTACAATGAGCAGTTCTTC. This sequence encodes CASSREASNSYNEQFF.

This clone occurred once. One end of the junction varies from germline; a read error may be responsible. CDR3 coding DNA: TGTGCCAGTAGTTGGGTCGGGGACAGGACCTCCGACGAGCAGTACTTC. It specifies CASSWVGDRTSDEQYF. The chain links TRBV19 to TRBJ2-7, with 8 bases matching TRBD1. The CDR3 has 16 amino acids. In germline, CDR1 is LNHDA, CDR2 SQIVND (reference sequence).

The rearrangement joins TRBV6-1 to TRBJ1-4; the D gene is possibly TRBD1 (5 bases). Trimming stripped 7 bases from V and 4 bases from J, with 16 bases between. CDR3 length: 15 amino acids. Looked up from germline, CDR1 is MNHNS and CDR2 is SASEGT. The chain's CDR3 is CASNPRRGYNEKLFF. The CDR3 DNA reads as TGTGCCAGCAACCCCAGACGGGGGTATAATGAAAAACTGTTTTTT.

V and J are TRBV7-6 and TRBJ1-5, with 9 bases aligning to TRBD1. In germline, CDR1 is SGHVS, CDR2 FNYEAQ. CDR3 length: 15 residues. Trimming took 3 bases from V and 9 from J; bases not matched to a gene: 9. The DNA of the CDR3 is TGTGCCAGCAGCTTGGGGACAGGGACAGTTTGGCCCCAGCATTTT. Its translation: CASSLGTGTVWPQHF.

This chain connects TRBV6-1 to TRBJ2-7; perhaps TRBD2 as D (7 bases). CDR3 size: 14 residues. From germline, CDR1 is MNHNS and CDR2 SASEGT. V was trimmed by 0 bases and J by 2 bases, leaving 8 bases between them. CDR3 in amino acids: CASSEAGGPYEQYF. In DNA form, the CDR3 reads TGTGCCAGCAGTGAAGCGGGGGGGCCCTACGAGCAGTACTTC.

The chain couples TRBV30 to TRBJ2-1; 10 bases are shared with TRBD2. There are 13 residues in the CDR3. V was pared by 4 bases and J by 10 bases, with 7 bases of the junction left unmatched. Germline lookup yields CDR1 GTSNPN and CDR2 SVGIG (reference sequence). The CDR3 protein is CAWTSGRKVEQFF. The CDR3 coding sequence is TGTGCCTGGACTAGCGGGAGAAAAGTAGAGCAGTTCTTC.

This clone came up a few times. The V and J genes are TRBV6-1 and TRBJ1-2; unclear D gene. The germline V and J ends were trimmed by 0 bases and 0 bases, with 5 bases remaining between them. The germline gives CDR1 MNHNS, CDR2 SASEGT. This CDR3 is 14 amino acids long. CDR3 nucleotide sequence: TGTGCCAGCAGTGAAGCGCGTCCTAACTATGGCTACACCTTC. Protein product: CASSEARPNYGYTF.

J is TRBJ2-2 and V is TRBV6-1, with TRBD1 matching 7 bases. With V trimmed by 2 bases and J by 4 bases, 13 bases remained unmatched. The CDR3 contains 18 residues. Germline values: CDR1 MNHNS, CDR2 SASEGT. The CDR3 here is CASSERFRETGRTGELFF. The CDR3 coding sequence is TGTGCCAGCAGTGAACGATTTAGGGAGACAGGGCGCACCGGGGAGCTGTTTTTT.

The chain joins TRBV11-3 to TRBJ2-7; D perhaps matches TRBD1 (5 bases). Between the trimmed V and J ends, which lost 5 bases and 7 bases, there was a span of 9 bases. The germline V gene has CDR1 SGHNT and CDR2 YENEEA. The CDR3 contains 11 residues. This CDR3 is CASSPGWEQYF. The CDR3 nucleotides read TGTGCCAGCAGCCCAGGGTGGGAGCAGTACTTC.

In its sample, this clone was seen once. The chain links TRBV5-1 to TRBJ1-1, with 7 positions matching TRBD1. The CDR3 runs to 14 residues. Germline values: CDR1 SGHRS, CDR2 YFSETQ. V lost 3 bases, J lost 4 bases, and 6 bases stayed unmatched. The DNA of the CDR3 is TGCGCCAGCAGCTCCCAGGGGGTGGGCACTGAAGCTTTCTTT. Residues: CASSSQGVGTEAFF.

The chain recombines TRBV28 with TRBJ2-1, with 10 bases fitting TRBD2. This CDR3 spans 16 amino acids. Trimming cost V 6 bases and J 2 bases; bases outside gene matches: 7. Looked up from germline, CDR1 is MDHEN and CDR2 is SYDVKM. The CDR3 nucleotides read TGTGCCAGCAGCCCGACTAGCGGGTTTACCTACAATGAGCAGTTCTTC. Translated, it gives CASSPTSGFTYNEQFF.

The V and J genes are TRBV6-5 and TRBJ2-3; D possibly corresponds to TRBD1 (6 bases). The CDR3 length is 15 residues. Trimming took 5 bases from V and 2 from J, leaving 14 bases between them. CDR1 MNHEY and CDR2 SVGAGI come from the germline V gene. In DNA form, the CDR3 reads TGTGCCAGCAGTCCGGGACATTGGGTCACAGATACGCAGTATTTT. Protein sequence: CASSPGHWVTDTQYF.

The rearrangement uses TRBV5-1 and TRBJ2-3; D might be TRBD2 (7 bases). The length of the CDR3 is 17 residues. CDR1 is SGHRS, CDR2 YFSETQ, per germline. Between the trimmed V and J ends, which lost 2 bases and 8 bases, there was a span of 24 bases. As DNA, the CDR3 is TGCGCCAGCAGCTTCTTCTTAGGGGAGGGGGACTGGAGTACGCAGTATTTT. Translation: CASSFFLGEGDWSTQYF.

This clone was found a few times. The chain combines TRBV27 with TRBJ2-2; weak D call: TRBD1 (6 bases). From germline, CDR1 is MNHEY and CDR2 SMNVEV (reference sequence). The CDR3 spans 15 residues. V was shortened by 5 bases and J by 5 bases, with 15 bases between the two germline ends. CDR3 sequence: CASSPTPTGTGELFF. CDR3 nucleotide sequence: TGTGCCAGCAGTCCTACTCCCACAGGGACCGGGGAGCTGTTTTTT.

The chain has TRBV27 and TRBJ1-1; maybe TRBD1 (5 bases). V lost 2 bases, J lost 5 bases, and 6 bases lay in between. Germline V lookup: CDR1 MNHEY, CDR2 SMNVEV (reference sequence). The CDR3 covers 12 residues. The CDR3 DNA follows: TGTGCCAGCAGTTTACGGGGGACTGAAGCTTTCTTT. Translating it yields CASSLRGTEAFF.

This rearrangement joins TRBV9 to TRBJ1-3; no clear D. This CDR3 has 14 amino acids. Germline loops: CDR1 SGDLS, CDR2 YYNGEE. V lost 3 bases and J 1 base, leaving 8 bases between the germline ends. The CDR3 bases are TGTGCCAGCAGCGGTCCCCAATCTGGAAACACCATATATTTT. Its translation is CASSGPQSGNTIYF. Full variable domain (rest looked up from reference TRBV9 and TRBJ1-3): DSGVTQTPKHLITATGQRVTLRCSPRSGDLSVYWYQQSLDQGLQFLIQYYNGEERAKGNILERFSAQQFPDLHSELNLSSLELGDSALYFCASSGPQSGNTIYFGEGSWLTVV.

The chain couples TRBV10-3 to TRBJ2-1, with 11 bases fitting TRBD2. V lost 5 bases, J lost 10 bases, and 10 bases stayed unmatched. CDR3 size: 15 residues. Germline CDR1 reads ENHRY; CDR2 reads SYGVKD. CDR3 DNA sequence: TGTGCCATCAGTCTCAAGACTAGCGGGATTGAAGAGCAGTTCTTC. Amino acid sequence: CAISLKTSGIEEQFF.

Points on this clone: The same CDR3 is also encoded by other DNA sequences in this sample. The CDR3: CASSLFPGNTEAFF. CDR3 nucleotides: TGCGCCAGCAGCTTGTTCCCAGGAAACACTGAAGCTTTCTTT. The chain employs TRBV5-1 and TRBJ1-1, with D unclear. The length of the CDR3 is 14 residues. Per germline, CDR1 SGHRS and CDR2 YFSETQ. Trimming left V 1 base short and J 2 bases short, with 9 bases between.

The chain joins TRBV28 to TRBJ2-2, with D hard to call. Trimming took off 5 bases at V and 1 base at J, with 5 bases between the two ends. CDR1 MDHEN and CDR2 SYDVKM come from the germline V gene. This CDR3 is 13 amino acids long. CDR3 amino acids: CASSRRNTGELFF. The CDR3 DNA follows: TGTGCCAGCAGTCGGAGGAACACCGGGGAGCTGTTTTTT.

The sample holds a few counts of this clone. The V and J genes are TRBV7-9 and TRBJ2-7, with D possibly matching TRBD2 (5 bases). In germline, CDR1 is SEHNR, CDR2 FQNEAQ (reference sequence). This CDR3 has 13 residues. Trimming removed 3 bases from V and 0 bases from J, with 6 bases in between. The CDR3 spells CASSFGVSYEQYF. As DNA, the CDR3 is TGTGCCAGCAGCTTCGGGGTCTCCTACGAGCAGTACTTC.

This clone was picked up a small number of times. The chain combines TRBV18 with TRBJ1-2; D is possibly TRBD1 (5 bases). The V gene's germline CDR1 is KGHSH and CDR2 LQKENI. V was shortened by 4 bases and J by 1 base, with 13 bases between the two germline ends. The CDR3 is 15 residues long. This CDR3 reads CASSRDRDLNYGYTF. In DNA form, the CDR3 reads TGTGCCAGCTCACGTGACAGAGACCTTAACTATGGCTACACCTTC.

Details on this clone: The missing conserved phenylalanine or tryptophan at the end of this CDR3 makes a read error likely. The limits of the CDR3 on the DNA are not certain, so only TCRdb's listed CDR3 is given. The chain couples TRBV5-1 to TRBJ1-2; the listed D gene, TRBD1, was not tested against the DNA. The CDR3 is 13 amino acids long, termini counted. The germline gives CDR1 SGHRS, CDR2 YFSETQ. The CDR3 here is CASSLVGSDSFAL.

The rearrangement links TRBV6-1 to TRBJ2-7; 9 nucleotides match TRBD1. The CDR3 length is 15 residues. After removal of 4 bases from V and 3 bases from J, the junction contained 7 bases not matched to a gene. The germline V gene encodes CDR1 MNHNS and CDR2 SASEGT. CDR3 sequence: CASSAIPGQGYEQYF. In DNA form, the CDR3 reads TGTGCCAGCAGTGCGATACCGGGACAGGGCTACGAGCAGTACTTC.